Described below is a single T cell receptor (beta chain) sequence and its context. Its antigen is unidentified. Primers: 60 Vbeta forward and 13 Jbeta reverse. This table comes from immunoSEQ multiplex PCR, and its TCRdb copy is limited to in-frame clones, with some not included. The sample includes 180,000 or so clones, more than 70% seen only once; the top ten take roughly 1.4%. The data are from a study of cytomegalovirus exposure and HLA in healthy donors. General study results and limits: Cytomegalovirus-associated TCR beta chains were listed, numbering roughly 150.

The specimen was PBMCs. This receptor was identified in a girl aged 5-17 years in good health and CMV-seropositive.

CDR3 coding DNA: TGTGCCAGCAGCCAAGATCACGGACAGGGGGCAGAGACCCAGTACTTC. As protein: CASSQDHGQGAETQYF. This sequence joins TRBV4-2 and TRBJ2-5; 11 nucleotides align to TRBD1. V shed 0 bases and J 4 bases; nucleotides not matched to a gene: 4. Germline-derived CDR1 and CDR2 are LGHNA and YNFKEQ. CDR3 size: 16 residues.